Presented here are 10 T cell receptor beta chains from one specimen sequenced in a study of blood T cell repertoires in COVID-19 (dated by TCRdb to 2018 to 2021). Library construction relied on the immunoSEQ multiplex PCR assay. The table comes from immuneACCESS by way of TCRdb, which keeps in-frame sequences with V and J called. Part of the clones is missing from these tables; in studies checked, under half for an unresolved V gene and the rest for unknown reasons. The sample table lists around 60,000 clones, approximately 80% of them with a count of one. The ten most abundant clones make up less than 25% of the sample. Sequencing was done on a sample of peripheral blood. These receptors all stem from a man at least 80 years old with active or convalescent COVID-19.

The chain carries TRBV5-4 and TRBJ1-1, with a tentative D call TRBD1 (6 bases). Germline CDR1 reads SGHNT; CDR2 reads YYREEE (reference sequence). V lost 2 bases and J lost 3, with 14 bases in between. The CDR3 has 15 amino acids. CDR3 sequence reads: CASSFSLPGDTEAFF. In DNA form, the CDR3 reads TGTGCCAGCAGCTTTTCGCTGCCAGGGGACACTGAAGCTTTCTTT.

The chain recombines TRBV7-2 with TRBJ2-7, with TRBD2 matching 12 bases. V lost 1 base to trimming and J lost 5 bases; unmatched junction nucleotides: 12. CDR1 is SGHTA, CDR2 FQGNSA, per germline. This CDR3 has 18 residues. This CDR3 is CASSLVSGLAGGPNEQYF. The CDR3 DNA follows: TGTGCCAGCAGCTTAGTTTCGGGCCTAGCGGGAGGGCCGAACGAGCAGTACTTC.

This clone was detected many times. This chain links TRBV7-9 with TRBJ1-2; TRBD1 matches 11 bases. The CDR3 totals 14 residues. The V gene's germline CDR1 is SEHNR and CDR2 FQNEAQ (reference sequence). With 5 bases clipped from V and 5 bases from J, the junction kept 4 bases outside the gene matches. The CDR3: CASSPGTGGYGYTF. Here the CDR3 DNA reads TGTGCCAGCAGCCCCGGGACAGGGGGTTATGGCTACACCTTC.

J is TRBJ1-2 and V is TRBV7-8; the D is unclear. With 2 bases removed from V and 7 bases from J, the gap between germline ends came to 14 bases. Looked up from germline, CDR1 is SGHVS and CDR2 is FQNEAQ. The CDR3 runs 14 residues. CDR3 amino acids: CASSLHVVGSGYTF. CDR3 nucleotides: TGTGCCAGCAGCTTACATGTTGTGGGCAGTGGCTACACCTTC.

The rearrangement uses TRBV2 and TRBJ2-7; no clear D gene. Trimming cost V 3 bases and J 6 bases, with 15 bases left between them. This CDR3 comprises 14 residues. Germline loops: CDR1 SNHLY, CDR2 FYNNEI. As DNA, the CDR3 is TGTGCCAGCAGTGATGGGCTTAGTACATCCGAGCAGTACTTC. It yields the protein CASSDGLSTSEQYF.

The CDR3 DNA reads TGTGCCAGCAGCTTCGACGCCCCCGGACTCCGGTACTTC. This gives the protein CASSFDAPGLRYF. The rearrangement links TRBV5-5 to TRBJ2-7; possibly TRBD2 for D (5 bases). CDR1 SGHKS and CDR2 YYEKEE come from the germline V gene (reference sequence). V lost 2 bases, J lost 12 bases, and 18 bases lay in between. This CDR3 is 13 amino acids long. The full variable domain, in which reference TRBV5-5 and TRBJ2-7 provide the parts outside the CDR3, is DAGVTQSPTHLIKTRGQQVTLRCSPISGHKSVSWYQQVLGQGPQFIFQYYEKEERGRGNFPDRFSARQFPNYSSELNVNALLLGDSALYLCASSFDAPGLRYFGPGTRLTVT.

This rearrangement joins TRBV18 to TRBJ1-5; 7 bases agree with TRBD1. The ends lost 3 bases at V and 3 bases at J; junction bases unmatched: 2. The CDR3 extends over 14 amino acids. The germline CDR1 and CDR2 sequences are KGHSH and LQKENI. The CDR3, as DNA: TGTGCCAGCTCACCCGGGACAGACAATCAGCCCCAGCATTTT. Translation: CASSPGTDNQPQHF.

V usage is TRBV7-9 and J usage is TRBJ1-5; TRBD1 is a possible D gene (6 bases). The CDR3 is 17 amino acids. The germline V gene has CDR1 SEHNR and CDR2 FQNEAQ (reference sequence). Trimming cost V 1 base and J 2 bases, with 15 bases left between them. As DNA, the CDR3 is TGTGCCAGCAGCTTAGATCGAGGGGGTGGTGGCAATCAGCCCCAGCATTTT. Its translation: CASSLDRGGGGNQPQHF.

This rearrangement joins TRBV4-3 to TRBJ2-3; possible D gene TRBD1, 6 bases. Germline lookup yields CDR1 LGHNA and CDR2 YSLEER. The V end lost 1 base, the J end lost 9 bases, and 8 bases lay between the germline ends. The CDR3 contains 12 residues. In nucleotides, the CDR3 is TGCGCCAGCAGCCAAGCGGGACAAACGCAGTATTTT. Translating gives CASSQAGQTQYF.

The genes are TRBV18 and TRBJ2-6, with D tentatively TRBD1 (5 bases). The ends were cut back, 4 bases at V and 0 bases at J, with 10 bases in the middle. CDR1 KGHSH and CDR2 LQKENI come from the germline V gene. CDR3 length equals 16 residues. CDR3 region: CASSQARDSGANVLTF. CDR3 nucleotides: TGTGCCAGCTCACAGGCCAGGGACTCTGGGGCCAACGTCCTGACTTTC.